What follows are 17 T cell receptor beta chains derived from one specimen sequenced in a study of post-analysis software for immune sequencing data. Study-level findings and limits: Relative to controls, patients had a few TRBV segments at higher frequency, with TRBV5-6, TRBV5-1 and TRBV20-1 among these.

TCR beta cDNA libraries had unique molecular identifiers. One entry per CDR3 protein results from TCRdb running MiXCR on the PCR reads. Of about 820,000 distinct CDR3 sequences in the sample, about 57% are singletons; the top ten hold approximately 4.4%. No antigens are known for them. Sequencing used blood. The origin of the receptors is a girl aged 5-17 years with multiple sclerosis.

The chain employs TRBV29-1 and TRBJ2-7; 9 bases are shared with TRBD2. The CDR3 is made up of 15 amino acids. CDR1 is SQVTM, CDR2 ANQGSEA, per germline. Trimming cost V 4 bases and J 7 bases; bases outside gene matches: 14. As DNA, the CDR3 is TGCAGCGTTGCTCTGATGGTAGCGGGAGTGGGAGAGCAGTACTTC. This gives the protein CSVALMVAGVGEQYF.

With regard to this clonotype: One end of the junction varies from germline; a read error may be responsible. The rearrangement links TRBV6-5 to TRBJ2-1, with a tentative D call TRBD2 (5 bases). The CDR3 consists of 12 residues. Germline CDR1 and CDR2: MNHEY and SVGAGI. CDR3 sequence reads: CANSSPGVEQFF. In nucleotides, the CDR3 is TGTGCCAACAGTTCGCCCGGGGTCGAGCAGTTCTTC.

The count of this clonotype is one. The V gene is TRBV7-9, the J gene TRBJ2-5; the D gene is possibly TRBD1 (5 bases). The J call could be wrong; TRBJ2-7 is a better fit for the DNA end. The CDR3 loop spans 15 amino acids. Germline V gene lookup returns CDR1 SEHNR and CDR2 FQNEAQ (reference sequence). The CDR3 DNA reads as TGTGCCAGCAGCTCAGTGAGATCCAGGGTCGGCGAGCAGTACTTC. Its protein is CASSSVRSRVGEQYF.

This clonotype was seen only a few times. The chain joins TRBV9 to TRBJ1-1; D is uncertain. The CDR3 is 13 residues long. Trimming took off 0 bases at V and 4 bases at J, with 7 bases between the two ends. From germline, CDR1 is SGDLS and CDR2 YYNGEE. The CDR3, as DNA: TGTGCCAGCAGCGTAGGTTCGGGCACTGAAGCTTTCTTT. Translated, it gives CASSVGSGTEAFF.

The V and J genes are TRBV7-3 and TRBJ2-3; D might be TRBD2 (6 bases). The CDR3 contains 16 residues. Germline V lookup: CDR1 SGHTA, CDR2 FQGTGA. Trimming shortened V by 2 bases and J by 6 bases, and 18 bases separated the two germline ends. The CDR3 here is CASSLGGTGNVDTQYF. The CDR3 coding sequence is TGTGCCAGCAGCTTAGGGGGGACGGGGAATGTCGATACGCAGTATTTT.

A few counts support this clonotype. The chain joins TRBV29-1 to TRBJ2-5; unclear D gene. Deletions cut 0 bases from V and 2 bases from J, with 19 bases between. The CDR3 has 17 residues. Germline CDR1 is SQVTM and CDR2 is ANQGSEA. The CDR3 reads CSVEDDFRWAVQETQYF. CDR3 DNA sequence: TGCAGCGTTGAAGATGATTTCAGGTGGGCAGTACAAGAGACCCAGTACTTC. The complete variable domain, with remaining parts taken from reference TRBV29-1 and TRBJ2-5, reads SAVISQKPSRDICQRGTSLTIQCQVDSQVTMMFWYRQQPGQSLTLIATANQGSEATYESGFVIDKFPISRPNLTFSTLTVSNMSPEDSSIYLCSVEDDFRWAVQETQYFGPGTRLLVL.

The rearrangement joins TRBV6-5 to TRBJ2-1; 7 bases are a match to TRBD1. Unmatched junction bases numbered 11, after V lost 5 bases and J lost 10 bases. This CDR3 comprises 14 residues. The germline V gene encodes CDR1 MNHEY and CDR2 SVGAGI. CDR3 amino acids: CASSPGTAPLEQFF. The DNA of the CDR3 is TGTGCCAGCAGTCCCGGGACAGCTCCTCTGGAGCAGTTCTTC.

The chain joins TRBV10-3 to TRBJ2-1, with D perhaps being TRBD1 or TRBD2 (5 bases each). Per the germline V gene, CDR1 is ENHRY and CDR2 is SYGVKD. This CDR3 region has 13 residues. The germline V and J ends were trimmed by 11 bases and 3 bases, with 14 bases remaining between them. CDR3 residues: CALGDRNYNEQFF. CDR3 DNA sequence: TGTGCCCTCGGGGACCGGAACTACAATGAGCAGTTCTTC.

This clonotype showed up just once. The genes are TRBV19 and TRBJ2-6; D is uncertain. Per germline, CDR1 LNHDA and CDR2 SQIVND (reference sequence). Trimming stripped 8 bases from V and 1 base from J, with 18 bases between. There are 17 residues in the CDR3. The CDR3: CASSDLPAASGANVLTF. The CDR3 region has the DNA TGTGCCAGTTCAGACCTTCCGGCGGCGTCTGGGGCCAACGTCCTGACTTTC.

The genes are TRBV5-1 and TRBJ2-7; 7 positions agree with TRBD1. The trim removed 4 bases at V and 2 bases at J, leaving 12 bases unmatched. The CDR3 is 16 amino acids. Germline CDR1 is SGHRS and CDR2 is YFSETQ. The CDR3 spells CASSGRGQSFTYEQYF. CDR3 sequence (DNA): TGCGCCAGCAGCGGAAGGGGACAGTCTTTTACCTACGAGCAGTACTTC.

The CDR3 spells CSARESTRLAHRETQYF. CDR3 nucleotides: TGCAGTGCTAGAGAGAGTACCAGACTAGCCCACCGGGAGACCCAGTACTTC. This chain uses TRBV20-1 with TRBJ2-5; 7 bases fit TRBD2. V shed 0 bases and J 5 bases; nucleotides not matched to a gene: 15. The CDR3 extends over 17 amino acids. Germline CDR1 DFQATT, CDR2 SNEGSKA (reference sequence).

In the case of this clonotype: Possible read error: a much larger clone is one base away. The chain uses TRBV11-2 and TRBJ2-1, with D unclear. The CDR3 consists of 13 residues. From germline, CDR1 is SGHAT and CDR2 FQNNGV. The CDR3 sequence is CASSLVSYNGQFF. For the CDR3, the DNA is TGTGCCAGCAGCTTAGTCTCCTACAATGGGCAGTTCTTC. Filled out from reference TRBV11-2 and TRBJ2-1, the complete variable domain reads EAGVAQSPRYKIIEKRQSVAFWCNPISGHATLYWYQQILGQGPKLLIQFQNNGVVDDSQLPKDRFSAERLKGVDSTLKIQPAKLEDSAVYLCASSLVSYNGQFFGPGTRLTVL.

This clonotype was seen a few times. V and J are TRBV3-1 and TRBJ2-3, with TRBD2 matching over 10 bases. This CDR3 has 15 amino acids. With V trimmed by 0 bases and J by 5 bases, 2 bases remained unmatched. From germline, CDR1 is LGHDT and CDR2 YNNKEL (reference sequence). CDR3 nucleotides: TGTGCCAGCAGCCAAGATGGGACTAGCGTAGATACGCAGTATTTT. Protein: CASSQDGTSVDTQYF.

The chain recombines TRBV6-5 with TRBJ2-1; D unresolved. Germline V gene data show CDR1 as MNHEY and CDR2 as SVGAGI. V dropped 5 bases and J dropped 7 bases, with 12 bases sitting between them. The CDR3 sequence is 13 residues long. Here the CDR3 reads CASSPLTTNEQFF. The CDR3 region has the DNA TGTGCCAGCAGTCCCTTAACGACGAATGAGCAGTTCTTC.

The CDR3 DNA reads TGCGCCAGCAGGGGACTAGCGGGGATACACAATGAGCAGTACTTC. It specifies CASRGLAGIHNEQYF. The V call is TRBV5-1, the J call TRBJ2-7, with 13 nucleotides matching TRBD2. The CDR3 covers 15 residues. V lost 5 bases, J lost 7 bases, and 9 bases stayed unmatched. Per germline, CDR1 SGHRS and CDR2 YFSETQ.

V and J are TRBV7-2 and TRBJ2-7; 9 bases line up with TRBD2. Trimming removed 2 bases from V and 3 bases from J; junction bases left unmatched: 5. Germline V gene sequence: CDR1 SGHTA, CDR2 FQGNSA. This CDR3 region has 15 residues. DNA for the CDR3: TGTGCCAGCAGCTTAAGCGGGGGGCACCACTACGAGCAGTACTTC. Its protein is CASSLSGGHHYEQYF.

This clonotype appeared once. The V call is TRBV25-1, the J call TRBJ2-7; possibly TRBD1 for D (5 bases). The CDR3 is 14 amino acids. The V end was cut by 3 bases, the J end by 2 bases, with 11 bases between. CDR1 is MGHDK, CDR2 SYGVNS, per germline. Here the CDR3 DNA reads TGTGCCAGCAGTGATTCAGGGCCACCCTACGAGCAGTACTTC. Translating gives CASSDSGPPYEQYF.